A selection of T cell receptor beta chains follows, all from one sample in a study of CD8 T cells in Susac syndrome. MiXCR, run by TCRdb on the immunoSEQ multiplex PCR reads, gives a single entry per CDR3 protein. The sample lists 150,000 to 200,000 distinct CDR3 sequences, around 94% occurring once. The sample comprised CD4+ T cells from PBMCs. The receptor set was obtained from a human donor with Susac syndrome. Both conserved end residues are part of each CDR3. A D gene is named only where the DNA matches it firmly. Not every row has a clone size; where given, it reads once, few, many or a size class.

D gene,V gene,J gene,clone size,CDR3 protein,CDR3 DNA
NA,TRBV3-1,TRBJ1-1,NA,CASSQNAPGNTEAFF,TGTGCCAGCAGCCAAAACGCTCCGGGGAACACTGAAGCTTTCTTT
NA,TRBV29-1,TRBJ1-2,NA,CSADITGSNYGYTF,TGCAGCGCAGATATCACAGGGTCTAACTATGGCTACACCTTC
NA,TRBV15,TRBJ2-5,NA,CATSSGQTLTQTQYF,TGTGCCACCAGCTCGGGACAAACCTTAACGCAGACCCAGTACTTC
NA,TRBV12-3/TRBV12-4,TRBJ2-1,NA,CASSFSVREQFF,TGTGCCAGCAGCTTTAGTGTCAGGGAGCAGTTCTTC
NA,TRBV27,TRBJ1-2,once,CASSYYAGVGKDGYTF,TGTGCCAGCAGCTACTACGCAGGGGTGGGGAAGGACGGCTACACCTTC
NA,TRBV2,TRBJ1-5,NA,CASRSGDLTNQPQHF,TGTGCCAGCAGATCAGGGGACCTTACGAATCAGCCCCAGCATTTT
TRBD1,TRBV12-3/TRBV12-4,TRBJ2-3,NA,CASSPLRDRVTDTQYF,TGTGCCAGCAGTCCACTCCGGGACAGGGTCACAGATACGCAGTATTTT
NA,TRBV4-1,TRBJ1-2,NA,CASSQARGGSYGYTF,TGCGCCAGCAGCCAAGCCCGGGGAGGGTCATATGGCTACACCTTC
NA,TRBV28,TRBJ1-1,NA,CATILREPNTEAFF,TGTGCCACCATCCTCCGGGAGCCGAACACTGAAGCTTTCTTT
TRBD2,TRBV7-2,TRBJ2-1,few,CASSLAPIAGGYADEQFF,TGTGCCAGCAGCTTAGCGCCCATAGCGGGAGGCTATGCAGATGAGCAGTTCTTC
TRBD1,TRBV3-1,TRBJ2-7,NA,CASSQDRQGWIEQYF,TGTGCCAGCAGCCAAGATAGACAGGGCTGGATCGAGCAGTACTTC
NA,TRBV28,TRBJ2-2,NA,CASSPDLAGMNTGELFF,TGTGCCAGCAGCCCCGACCTAGCTGGGATGAACACCGGGGAGCTGTTTTTT
TRBD2,TRBV20-1,TRBJ2-7,NA,CSAKSGVAGVYEQYF,TGCAGTGCTAAATCCGGGGTAGCGGGAGTCTACGAGCAGTACTTC
NA,TRBV11-1,TRBJ1-3,NA,CASSLGGGPDRSLSSGNTIYF,TGTGCCAGCAGCTTAGGGGGTGGGCCGGATCGTTCCCTTTCCTCTGGAAACACCATATATTTT
NA,TRBV30,TRBJ1-1,NA,CAWSGSFGTEAFF,TGTGCCTGGAGCGGCTCTTTCGGCACTGAAGCTTTCTTT
NA,TRBV28,TRBJ1-2,NA,CASSFAGPYGYTF,TGTGCCAGCAGTTTTGCGGGGCCATATGGCTACACCTTC
NA,TRBV15,TRBJ2-1,NA,CATSSSGAYNEQFF,TGTGCCACCAGCAGTAGCGGCGCCTACAATGAGCAGTTCTTC
NA,TRBV5-4,TRBJ2-7,NA,CASSLVGGGEQYF,TGTGCCAGCAGCTTGGTGGGAGGAGGGGAGCAGTACTTC
NA,TRBV7-9,TRBJ2-7,NA,CASSLVRSTYEQYF,TGTGCCAGCAGCTTAGTCAGGTCCACCTACGAGCAGTACTTC
TRBD1,TRBV11-1,TRBJ2-2,NA,CASSLAGGKVTGELFF,TGTGCCAGCAGCTTGGCAGGGGGAAAGGTCACCGGGGAGCTGTTTTTT
NA,TRBV2,TRBJ1-1,NA,CASNKGARTTEAFF,TGTGCCAGCAATAAGGGCGCCCGAACGACTGAAGCTTTCTTT
NA,TRBV5-1,TRBJ1-2,NA,CASSLTSTGNYGYTF,TGCGCCAGCAGCCTGACCTCAACGGGTAACTATGGCTACACCTTC
NA,TRBV2,TRBJ2-1,NA,CASGEESGIYEQFF,TGTGCCAGCGGAGAGGAATCTGGGATCTATGAGCAGTTCTTC
TRBD2,TRBV18,TRBJ2-7,NA,CASSPFRLTSGSYEQYF,TGTGCCAGCTCACCATTCAGACTGACTAGCGGGAGTTACGAGCAGTACTTC
NA,TRBV7-9,TRBJ2-7,NA,CASSYDRGGRYEQYF,TGTGCCAGCAGCTACGACAGGGGAGGGCGGTACGAGCAGTACTTC
NA,TRBV29-1,TRBJ2-3,NA,CSVEVPGTDTQYF,TGCAGCGTTGAAGTGCCGGGCACAGATACGCAGTATTTT
NA,TRBV3-1,TRBJ2-3,NA,CASSPTTASTDTQYF,TGTGCCAGCAGCCCAACGACGGCTAGCACAGATACGCAGTATTTT
NA,TRBV29-1,TRBJ2-7,NA,CSVLPAGTYEQYF,TGCAGCGTCCTACCGGCAGGGACATACGAGCAGTACTTC
TRBD2,TRBV18,TRBJ2-3,NA,CASSPVQIAGGSTDTQYF,TGTGCCAGCTCACCCGTCCAAATAGCGGGGGGAAGCACAGATACGCAGTATTTT
TRBD2,TRBV7-9,TRBJ2-1,NA,CASSIQGAGGVDEQFF,TGTGCCAGCAGCATACAGGGAGCGGGGGGGGTCGATGAGCAGTTCTTC
NA,TRBV4-2,TRBJ1-5,NA,CASSQAGPTNQPQHF,TGTGCCAGCAGCCAAGCGGGTCCGACAAATCAGCCCCAGCATTTT
NA,TRBV12-3/TRBV12-4,TRBJ1-1,NA,CASISGGNTEAFF,TGTGCCAGCATATCGGGAGGGAACACTGAAGCTTTCTTT
TRBD1,TRBV29-1,TRBJ1-1,NA,CSGRQGADTEAFF,TGCAGCGGCAGACAGGGGGCGGACACTGAAGCTTTCTTT
NA,TRBV30,TRBJ1-4,NA,CAWSPDFSTNEKLFF,TGTGCCTGGAGTCCCGACTTCTCAACTAATGAAAAACTGTTTTTT